The rows below give T cell receptor beta chains drawn from one sample of a study of Graves' ophthalmopathy and Graves' hyperthyroidism. TCRdb processed the multiplex PCR reads anew with MiXCR; each CDR3 protein has one entry. In the table there are over 650,000 distinct CDR3 sequences, just over 40% of which are singletons. Input material: peripheral blood. The source of these receptors is an adult man with Graves' ophthalmopathy. Each CDR3 is given without its conserved first and last residue. Each record gives: CDR3 length, clone size, V gene, CDR3 protein. The size entry is marked missing in some rows and otherwise reads once, few, many or a size class.

length: 15; size: many; V: TRBV7-9; CDR3: ASSPGGKGQLQETQY
length: 12; size: NA; V: TRBV5-1; CDR3: ASTLFGEVGTQY
length: 8; size: NA; V: TRBV20-1; CDR3: SNMNTEAF
length: 12; size: many; V: TRBV4-2; CDR3: ASGNTGEGETQY
length: 12; size: NA; V: TRBV25-1; CDR3: ASSGLAGGNEQF
length: 13; size: many; V: TRBV5-5; CDR3: ASSSTSGTNYEQY
length: 13; size: NA; V: TRBV20-1; CDR3: SARDMTGDEETQY
length: 11; size: many; V: TRBV11-3; CDR3: ASSKPMNTEAF
length: 14; size: few; V: TRBV5-1; CDR3: ASSSGQGGAKETQY
length: 9; size: NA; V: TRBV30; CDR3: AWSDNEKLF
length: 13; size: few; V: TRBV4-3; CDR3: ASSQETGFTGELF
length: 12; size: NA; V: TRBV12-3/TRBV12-4; CDR3: ASSLRGERNEQY
length: 14; size: few; V: TRBV12-3/TRBV12-4; CDR3: ASSLLGVRPQETQY
length: 12; size: many; V: TRBV2; CDR3: ASRAGQGAWEQY
length: 13; size: NA; V: TRBV4-1; CDR3: ASSLRDSFREKLF
length: 10; size: NA; V: TRBV10-3; CDR3: AIMQTYQTQY
length: 12; size: NA; V: TRBV29-1; CDR3: SLESGLLGYGYT
length: 10; size: many; V: TRBV5-6; CDR3: ASSRLERGYT
length: 12; size: NA; V: TRBV25-1; CDR3: ASTTQGPGTEAF
length: 10; size: NA; V: TRBV29-1; CDR3: SASGQGNEAF
length: 10; size: once; V: TRBV10-3; CDR3: ATGTGEETQH
length: 13; size: NA; V: TRBV12-3/TRBV12-4; CDR3: ASSSPRDWKETQY
length: 10; size: NA; V: TRBV19; CDR3: ASRSKGATEA
length: 11; size: many; V: TRBV19; CDR3: ASSIGGKETQY
length: 11; size: many; V: TRBV19; CDR3: ASSRQEENEAF
length: 9; size: many; V: TRBV2; CDR3: ASRETLEAF
length: 14; size: NA; V: TRBV7-2; CDR3: ASGSGLPMGQETQY
length: 11; size: many; V: TRBV15; CDR3: ATSRDISGELF
length: 8; size: NA; V: TRBV3-1; CDR3: ASESGEQY
length: 16; size: NA; V: TRBV20-1; CDR3: SAVVVRVGQKMNTEAF
length: 14; size: many; V: TRBV29-1; CDR3: SVYNLRDRGNYGYT
length: 8; size: NA; V: TRBV29-1; CDR3: SIMTGPQH
length: 15; size: NA; V: TRBV14; CDR3: ASSPGGAGTGDKAQH
length: 12; size: many; V: TRBV20-1; CDR3: SARDPESNQPQH
length: 13; size: many; V: TRBV7-2; CDR3: ASSLVTQANQPQH
length: 12; size: few; V: TRBV10-3; CDR3: ASSEPGTAYGYT
length: 11; size: NA; V: TRBV7-8; CDR3: ASSQHRHRGLF
length: 11; size: many; V: TRBV18; CDR3: ASSWTGRETQY
length: 13; size: NA; V: TRBV7-9; CDR3: ASGLSSTTRETQY
length: 13; size: many; V: TRBV19; CDR3: ASSISQAGANVLT
length: 15; size: NA; V: TRBV7-1; CDR3: ASSSLPGQNHNQPQH
length: 15; size: many; V: TRBV7-8; CDR3: ASSLERVPGSVVGYT
length: 10; size: NA; V: TRBV7-8; CDR3: AEWTARSEAF
length: 12; size: many; V: TRBV20-1; CDR3: SARGRRAPYEQY
length: 14; size: many; V: TRBV2; CDR3: ASSESGDSPNYGYT
length: 14; size: NA; V: TRBV6-4; CDR3: ASSDRFGSGANVLT
length: 15; size: many; V: TRBV24-1; CDR3: ATSDAGTGFDNQPQH
length: 13; size: few; V: TRBV6-5; CDR3: ASSYLSGFGSPLH
length: 13; size: many; V: TRBV2; CDR3: ASTRTQEGNQPQH
length: 14; size: many; V: TRBV7-2; CDR3: ASSPMDPGSGNTIY
length: 13; size: many; V: TRBV20-1; CDR3: SARDRERSDTEAF
length: 12; size: NA; V: TRBV2; CDR3: ASSLAGLLRSPH
length: 13; size: few; V: TRBV9; CDR3: ASSARTANTGELF
length: 11; size: few; V: TRBV9; CDR3: ASSAGGAGELF
length: 12; size: NA; V: TRBV10-3; CDR3: ASSQGQGVHEQY
length: 16; size: NA; V: TRBV4-3; CDR3: ASSQGFGTGVSNQPQH
length: 11; size: many; V: TRBV14; CDR3: ASSQAGFTEAF
length: 8; size: many; V: TRBV29-1; CDR3: SVYQETQY
length: 13; size: many; V: TRBV7-9; CDR3: ASSLASGPGSPLH
length: 14; size: many; V: TRBV7-8; CDR3: ASSPPLRTGGYEQY